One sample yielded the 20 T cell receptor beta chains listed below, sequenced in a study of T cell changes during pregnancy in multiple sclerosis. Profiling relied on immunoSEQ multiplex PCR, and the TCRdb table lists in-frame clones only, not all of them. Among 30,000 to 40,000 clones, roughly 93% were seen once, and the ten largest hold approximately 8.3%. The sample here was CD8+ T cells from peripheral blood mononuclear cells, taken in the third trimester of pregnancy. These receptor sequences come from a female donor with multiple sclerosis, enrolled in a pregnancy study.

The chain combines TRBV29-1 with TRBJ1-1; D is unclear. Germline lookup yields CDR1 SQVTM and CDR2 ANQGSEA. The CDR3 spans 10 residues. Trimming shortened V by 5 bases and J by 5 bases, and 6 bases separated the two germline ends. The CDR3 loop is CSVLETEAFF. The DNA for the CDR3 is TGCAGCGTTTTGGAGACTGAAGCTTTCTTT.

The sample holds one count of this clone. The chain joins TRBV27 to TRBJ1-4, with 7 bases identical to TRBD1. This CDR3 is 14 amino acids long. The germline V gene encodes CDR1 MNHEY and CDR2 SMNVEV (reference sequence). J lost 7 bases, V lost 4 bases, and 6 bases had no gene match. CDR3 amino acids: CASSYQGVGEKLFF. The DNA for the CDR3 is TGTGCCAGCAGTTATCAGGGGGTTGGTGAAAAACTGTTTTTT.

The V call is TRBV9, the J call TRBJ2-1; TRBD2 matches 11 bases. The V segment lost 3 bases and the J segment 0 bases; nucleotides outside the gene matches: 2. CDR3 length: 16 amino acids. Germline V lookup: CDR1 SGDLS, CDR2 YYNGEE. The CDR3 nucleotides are TGTGCCAGCAGCGACCTAGCGGGGGGCTCCTACAATGAGCAGTTCTTC. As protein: CASSDLAGGSYNEQFF.

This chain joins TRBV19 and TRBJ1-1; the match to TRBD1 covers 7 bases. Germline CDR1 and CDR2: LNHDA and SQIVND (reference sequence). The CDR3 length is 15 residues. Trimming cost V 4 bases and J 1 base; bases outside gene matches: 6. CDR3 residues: CASSTRQGENTEAFF. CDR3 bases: TGTGCCAGTAGTACCCGACAGGGAGAGAACACTGAAGCTTTCTTT. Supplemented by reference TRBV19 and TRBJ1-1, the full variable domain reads DGGITQSPKYLFRKEGQNVTLSCEQNLNHDAMYWYRQDPGQGLRLIYYSQIVNDFQKGDIAEGYSVSREKKESFPLTVTSAQKNPTAFYLCASSTRQGENTEAFFGQGTRLTVV.

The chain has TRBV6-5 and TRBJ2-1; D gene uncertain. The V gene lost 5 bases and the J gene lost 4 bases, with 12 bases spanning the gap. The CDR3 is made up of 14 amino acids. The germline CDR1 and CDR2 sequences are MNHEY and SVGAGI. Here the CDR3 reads CASSPAGGYNEQFF. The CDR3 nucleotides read TGTGCCAGCAGTCCCGCAGGTGGATACAATGAGCAGTTCTTC.

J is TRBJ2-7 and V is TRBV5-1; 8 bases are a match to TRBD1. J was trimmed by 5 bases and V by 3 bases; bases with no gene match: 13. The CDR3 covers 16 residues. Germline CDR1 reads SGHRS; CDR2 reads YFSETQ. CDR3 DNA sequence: TGCGCCAGCAGCTGGGGGACAGGCTTCGAGATGGACGAGCAGTACTTC. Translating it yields CASSWGTGFEMDEQYF.

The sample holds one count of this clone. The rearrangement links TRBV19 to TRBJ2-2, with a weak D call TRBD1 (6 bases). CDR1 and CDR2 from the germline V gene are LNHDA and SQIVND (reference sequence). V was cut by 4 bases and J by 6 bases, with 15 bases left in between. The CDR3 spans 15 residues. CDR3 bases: TGTGCCAGTAGTAACAGGGAAGGCGACCCCGGGGAGCTGTTTTTT. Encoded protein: CASSNREGDPGELFF. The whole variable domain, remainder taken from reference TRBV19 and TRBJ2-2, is DGGITQSPKYLFRKEGQNVTLSCEQNLNHDAMYWYRQDPGQGLRLIYYSQIVNDFQKGDIAEGYSVSREKKESFPLTVTSAQKNPTAFYLCASSNREGDPGELFFGEGSRLTVL.

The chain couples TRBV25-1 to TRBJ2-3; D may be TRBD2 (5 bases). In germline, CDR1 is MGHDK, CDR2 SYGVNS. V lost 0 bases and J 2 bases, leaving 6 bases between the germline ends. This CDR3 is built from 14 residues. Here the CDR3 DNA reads TGTGCCAGCAGTGAATATCGGGACACAGATACGCAGTATTTT. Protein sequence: CASSEYRDTDTQYF.

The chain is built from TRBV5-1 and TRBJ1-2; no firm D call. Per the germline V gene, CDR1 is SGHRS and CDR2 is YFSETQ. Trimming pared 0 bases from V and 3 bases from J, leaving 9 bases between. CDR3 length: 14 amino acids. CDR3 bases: TGCGCCAGCAGCTTGGGTGGCAAAGACTATGGCTACACCTTC. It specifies CASSLGGKDYGYTF.

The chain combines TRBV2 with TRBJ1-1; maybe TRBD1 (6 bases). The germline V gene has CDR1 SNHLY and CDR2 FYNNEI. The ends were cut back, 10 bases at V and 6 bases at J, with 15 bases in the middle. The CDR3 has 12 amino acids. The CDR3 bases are TGTGCCATTTATGCAAGACAGGCTGAAGCTTTCTTT. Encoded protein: CAIYARQAEAFF. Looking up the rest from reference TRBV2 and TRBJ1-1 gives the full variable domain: EPEVTQTPSHQVTQMGQEVILRCVPISNHLYFYWYRQILGQKVEFLVSFYNNEISEKSEIFDDQFSVERPDGSNFTLKIRSTKLEDSAMYFCAIYARQAEAFFGQGTRLTVV.

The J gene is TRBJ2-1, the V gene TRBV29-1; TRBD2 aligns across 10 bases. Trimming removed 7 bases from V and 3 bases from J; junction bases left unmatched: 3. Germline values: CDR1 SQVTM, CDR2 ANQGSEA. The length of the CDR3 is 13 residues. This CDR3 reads CSASGGNYNEQFF. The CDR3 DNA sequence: TGCAGCGCTAGCGGGGGCAACTACAATGAGCAGTTCTTC.

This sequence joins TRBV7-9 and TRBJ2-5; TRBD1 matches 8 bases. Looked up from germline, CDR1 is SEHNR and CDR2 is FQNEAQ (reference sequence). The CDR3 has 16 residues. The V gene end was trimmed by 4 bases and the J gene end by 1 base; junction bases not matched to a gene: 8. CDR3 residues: CASSSSLDRGQETQYF. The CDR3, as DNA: TGTGCCAGCAGCTCAAGTCTCGACAGGGGCCAAGAGACCCAGTACTTC. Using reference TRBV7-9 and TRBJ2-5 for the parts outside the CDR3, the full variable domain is DTGVSQNPRHKITKRGQNVTFRCDPISEHNRLYWYRQTLGQGPEFLTYFQNEAQLEKSRLLSDRFSAERPKGSFSTLEIQRTEQGDSAMYLCASSSSLDRGQETQYFGPGTRLLVL.

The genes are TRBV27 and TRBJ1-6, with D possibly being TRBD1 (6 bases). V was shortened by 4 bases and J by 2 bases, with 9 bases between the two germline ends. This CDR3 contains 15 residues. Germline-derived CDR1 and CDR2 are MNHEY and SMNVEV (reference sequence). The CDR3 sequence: CASSYREPYNSPLHF. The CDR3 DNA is TGTGCCAGCAGTTACAGGGAGCCCTATAATTCACCCCTCCACTTT.

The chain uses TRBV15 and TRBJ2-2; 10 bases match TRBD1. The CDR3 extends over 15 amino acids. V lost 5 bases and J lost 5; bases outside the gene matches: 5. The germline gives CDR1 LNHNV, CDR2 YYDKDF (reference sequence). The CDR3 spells CATSEDRGPTGELFF. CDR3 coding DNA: TGTGCCACCAGCGAAGACAGGGGGCCGACCGGGGAGCTGTTTTTT.

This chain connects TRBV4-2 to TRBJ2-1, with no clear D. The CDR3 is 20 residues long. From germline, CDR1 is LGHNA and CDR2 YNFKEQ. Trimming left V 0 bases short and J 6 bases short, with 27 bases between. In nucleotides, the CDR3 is TGTGCCAGCAGCCAAGATCTCGTCGGGTTGGTGTCGGTCAGTGGCAATGAGCAGTTCTTC. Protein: CASSQDLVGLVSVSGNEQFF.

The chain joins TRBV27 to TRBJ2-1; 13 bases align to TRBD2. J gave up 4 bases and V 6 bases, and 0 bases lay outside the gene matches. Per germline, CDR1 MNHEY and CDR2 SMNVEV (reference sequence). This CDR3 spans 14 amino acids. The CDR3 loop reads CASRGLAGYNEQFF. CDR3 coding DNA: TGTGCCAGCAGGGGACTAGCGGGGTACAATGAGCAGTTCTTC.

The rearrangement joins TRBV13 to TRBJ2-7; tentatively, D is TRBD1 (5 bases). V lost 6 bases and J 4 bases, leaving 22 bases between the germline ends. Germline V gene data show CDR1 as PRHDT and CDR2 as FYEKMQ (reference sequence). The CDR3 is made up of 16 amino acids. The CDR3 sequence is CASSSRLVGKGYEQYF. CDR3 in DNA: TGTGCCAGCAGTTCTCGGCTTGTAGGGAAGGGGTACGAGCAGTACTTC.

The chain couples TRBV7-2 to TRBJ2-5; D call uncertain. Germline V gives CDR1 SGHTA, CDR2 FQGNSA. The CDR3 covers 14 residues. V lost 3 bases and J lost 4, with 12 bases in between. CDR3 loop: CASSFLDNGETQYF. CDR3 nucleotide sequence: TGTGCCAGCAGCTTTCTAGATAATGGAGAGACCCAGTACTTC.

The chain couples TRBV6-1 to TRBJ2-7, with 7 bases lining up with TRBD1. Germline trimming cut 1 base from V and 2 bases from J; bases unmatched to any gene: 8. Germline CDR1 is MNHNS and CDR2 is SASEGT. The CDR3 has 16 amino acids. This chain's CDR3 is CASSEETGYGAYEQYF. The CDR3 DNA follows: TGTGCCAGCAGTGAAGAGACAGGGTATGGAGCCTACGAGCAGTACTTC.

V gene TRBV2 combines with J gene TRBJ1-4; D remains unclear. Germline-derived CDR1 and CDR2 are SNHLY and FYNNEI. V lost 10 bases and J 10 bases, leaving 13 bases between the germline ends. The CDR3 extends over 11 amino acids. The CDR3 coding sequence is TGTGCCACCCCTTGGTCGGGAAAACTGTTTTTT. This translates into CATPWSGKLFF.